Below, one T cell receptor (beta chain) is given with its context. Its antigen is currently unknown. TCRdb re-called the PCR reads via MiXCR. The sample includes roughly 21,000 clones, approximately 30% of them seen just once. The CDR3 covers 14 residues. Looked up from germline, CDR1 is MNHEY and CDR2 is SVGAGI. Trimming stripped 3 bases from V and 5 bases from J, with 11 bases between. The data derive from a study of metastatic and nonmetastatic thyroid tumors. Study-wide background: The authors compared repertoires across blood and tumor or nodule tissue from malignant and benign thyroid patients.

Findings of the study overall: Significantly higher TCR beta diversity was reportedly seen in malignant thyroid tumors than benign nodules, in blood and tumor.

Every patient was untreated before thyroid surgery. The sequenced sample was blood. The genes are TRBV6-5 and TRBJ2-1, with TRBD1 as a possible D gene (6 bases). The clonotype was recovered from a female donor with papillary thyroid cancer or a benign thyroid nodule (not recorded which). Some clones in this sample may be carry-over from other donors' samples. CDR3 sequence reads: CASSYMGADNEQFF. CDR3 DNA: TGTGCCAGCAGTTATATGGGGGCGGACAATGAGCAGTTCTTC.